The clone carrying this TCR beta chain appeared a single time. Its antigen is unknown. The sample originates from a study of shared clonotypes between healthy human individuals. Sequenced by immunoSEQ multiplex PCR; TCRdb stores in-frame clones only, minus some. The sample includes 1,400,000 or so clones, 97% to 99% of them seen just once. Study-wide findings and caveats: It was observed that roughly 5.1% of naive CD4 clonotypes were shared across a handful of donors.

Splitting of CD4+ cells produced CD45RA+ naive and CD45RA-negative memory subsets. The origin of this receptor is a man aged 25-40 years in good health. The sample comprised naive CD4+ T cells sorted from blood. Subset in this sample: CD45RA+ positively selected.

DNA of the CDR3: TGTGCCACCAGCGCGGGGACATCTCCCAGCACAGATACGCAGTATTTT. Amino acid sequence: CATSAGTSPSTDTQYF. The rearrangement uses TRBV10-3 and TRBJ2-3, with D perhaps assigned TRBD1 or TRBD2 (6 bases each). V was pared by 10 bases and J by 0 bases, with 20 bases between. The CDR3 length is 16 residues. Germline V CDR1 and CDR2: ENHRY, SYGVKD.